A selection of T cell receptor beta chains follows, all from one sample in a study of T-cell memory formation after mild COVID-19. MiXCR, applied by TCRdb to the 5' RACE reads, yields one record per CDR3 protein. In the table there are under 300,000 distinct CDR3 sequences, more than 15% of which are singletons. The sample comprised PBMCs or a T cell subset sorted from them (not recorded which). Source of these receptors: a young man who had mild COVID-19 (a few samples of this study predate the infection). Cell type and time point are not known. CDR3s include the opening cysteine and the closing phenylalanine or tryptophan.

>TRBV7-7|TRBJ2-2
CASSLTLKEVRNTGELFF
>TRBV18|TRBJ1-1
CASSRDGWNTEAFF
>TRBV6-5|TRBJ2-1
CASRFTSGGASEQFF
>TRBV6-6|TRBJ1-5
CASSLPRDLSSNQPQHF
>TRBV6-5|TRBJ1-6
CASRLQGVKTPLHF
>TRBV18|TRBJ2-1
CASSPLGQGTNEQFF
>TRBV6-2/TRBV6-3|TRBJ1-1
CASSTSNGWTEAFF
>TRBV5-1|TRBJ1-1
CASSLWPQGGRGTEAFF
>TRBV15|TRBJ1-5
CATSRTGFQPQHF
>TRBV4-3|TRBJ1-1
CASSQEARNSEAFF
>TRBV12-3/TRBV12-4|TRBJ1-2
CASSQRTGGGGYTF